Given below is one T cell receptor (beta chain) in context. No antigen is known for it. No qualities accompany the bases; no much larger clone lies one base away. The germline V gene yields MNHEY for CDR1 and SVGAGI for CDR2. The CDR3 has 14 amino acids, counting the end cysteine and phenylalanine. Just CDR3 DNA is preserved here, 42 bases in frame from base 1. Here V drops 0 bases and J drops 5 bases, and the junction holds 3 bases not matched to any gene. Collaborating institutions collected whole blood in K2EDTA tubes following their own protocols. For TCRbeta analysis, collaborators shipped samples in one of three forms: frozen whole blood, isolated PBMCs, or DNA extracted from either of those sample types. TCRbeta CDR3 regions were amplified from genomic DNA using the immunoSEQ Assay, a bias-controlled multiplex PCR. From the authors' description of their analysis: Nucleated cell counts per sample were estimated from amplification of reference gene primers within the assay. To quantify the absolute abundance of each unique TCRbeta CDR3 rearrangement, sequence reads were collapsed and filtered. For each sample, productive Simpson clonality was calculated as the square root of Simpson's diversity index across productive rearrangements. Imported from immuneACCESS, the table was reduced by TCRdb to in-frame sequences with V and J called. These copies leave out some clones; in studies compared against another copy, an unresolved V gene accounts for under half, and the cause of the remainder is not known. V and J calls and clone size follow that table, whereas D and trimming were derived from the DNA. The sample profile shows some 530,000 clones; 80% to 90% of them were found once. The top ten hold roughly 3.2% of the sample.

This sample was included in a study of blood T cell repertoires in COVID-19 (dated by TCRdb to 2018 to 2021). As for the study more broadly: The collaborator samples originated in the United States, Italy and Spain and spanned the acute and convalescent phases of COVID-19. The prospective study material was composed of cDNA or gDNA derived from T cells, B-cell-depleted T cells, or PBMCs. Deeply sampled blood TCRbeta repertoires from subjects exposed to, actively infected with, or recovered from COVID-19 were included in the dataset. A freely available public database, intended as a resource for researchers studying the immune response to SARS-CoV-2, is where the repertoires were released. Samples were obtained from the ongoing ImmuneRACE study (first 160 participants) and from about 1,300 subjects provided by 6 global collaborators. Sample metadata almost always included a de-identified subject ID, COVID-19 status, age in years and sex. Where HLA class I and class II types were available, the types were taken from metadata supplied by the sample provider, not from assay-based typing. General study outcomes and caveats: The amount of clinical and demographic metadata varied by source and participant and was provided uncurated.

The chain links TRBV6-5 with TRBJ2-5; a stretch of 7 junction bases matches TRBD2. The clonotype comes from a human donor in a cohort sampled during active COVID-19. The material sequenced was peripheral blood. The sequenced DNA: TGTGCCAGCAGTTACTCGTACGGGGGGGAGACCCAGTACTTC. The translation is CASSYSYGGETQYF.